The clone carrying this T cell receptor beta chain was recorded only once. MiXCR was run by TCRdb on the RACE reads, yielding one entry per CDR3 protein. The sample lists more than 100,000 distinct CDR3 sequences, 12% to 15% occurring once. Germline CDR1 and CDR2: DFQATT and SNEGSKA (reference sequence). This CDR3 is built from 13 residues. V was shortened by 2 bases and J by 4 bases, with 11 bases between the two germline ends. The source of the sample is a study of human T cells and chemical hapten exposure. Time point noted: patch test 1, 2 weeks after DPC sensitization. The treatment: therapeutic diphenylcyclopropenone sensitization with weekly scalp DPC.

The sample in question was whole blood, obtained in connection with sensitization to the hapten diphenylcyclopropenone (DPC). The sequence derives from a man aged 18-30 years with alopecia areata. Some clones in this sample may be carry-over from other donors' samples. The chain joins TRBV20-1 to TRBJ1-2; D uncertain. CDR3 nucleotide sequence: TGCAGTGCTAGAAGTAAGGAGACCTATGGCTACACCTTC. Translation: CSARSKETYGYTF.